The 20 T cell receptor beta chains reported below all come from one sample, sequenced in a study of CXCR3-negative and CXCR3-positive naive CD8 T cells. UMI-labeled 5' RACE yielded the TRB cDNA libraries. Using the 5' RACE reads, TCRdb records one entry per CDR3 protein without DNA. The sample holds 60,000 to 65,000 distinct CDR3 sequences. For these receptors, no antigen is known. Study results and limitations: When CXCR3-positive naive cells were set against CXCR3-negative naive cells, the former had more hydrophobic TRB CDR3s.

Sequenced: naive CXCR3+ CD8+ T cells from blood. Sample subset: CD45RO-CCR7+CD27+CD95- naive CD8+ T cells expressing CXCR3 (TNR3+). These receptors all stem from a human donor in good health. Some clones in this sample may be carry-over from other donors' samples.

This chain links TRBV5-1 with TRBJ2-6. There are 17 residues in the CDR3. CDR1 is SGHRS and CDR2 is YFSETQ in the germline V gene. CDR3 amino acids: CASSHLFVDSGANVLTF.

The chain employs TRBV19 and TRBJ2-7. CDR1 LNHDA and CDR2 SQIVND come from the germline V gene (reference sequence). The CDR3 length is 13 residues. CDR3 loop: CASSLTSSGEQYF. Combining the CDR3 with reference TRBV19 and TRBJ2-7 gives the whole variable domain DGGITQSPKYLFRKEGQNVTLSCEQNLNHDAMYWYRQDPGQGLRLIYYSQIVNDFQKGDIAEGYSVSREKKESFPLTVTSAQKNPTAFYLCASSLTSSGEQYFGPGTRLTVT.

The chain's CDR3 is CASNPLAGATTDTQYF. The chain carries TRBV6-5 and TRBJ2-3; TCRdb's D call, TRBD2, is unchecked because there is no DNA. This CDR3 has 16 amino acids. Germline V gives CDR1 MNHEY, CDR2 SVGAGI.

The chain joins TRBV7-9 to TRBJ2-7. Germline values: CDR1 SEHNR, CDR2 FQNEAQ (reference sequence). The CDR3 loop spans 15 amino acids. The CDR3 region is CASSLARQGPYEQYF.

This chain links TRBV7-2 with TRBJ2-5; the D call of TRBD1 rests on TCRdb alone, since no DNA is present to check it. The CDR3 sequence is 13 residues long. Germline V gene lookup returns CDR1 SGHTA and CDR2 FQGNSA. The CDR3 sequence is CASSLGVGETQYF.

The chain combines TRBV6-2 or TRBV6-3 with TRBJ1-5. CDR1 MNHEY and CDR2 SVGEGT come from the germline V gene. The CDR3 loop spans 14 amino acids. The CDR3 loop is CASSMGDSHQPQHF.

The chain joins TRBV28 to TRBJ2-7; TCRdb proposes TRBD1, but this gene call is untestable without DNA. The CDR3 is made up of 16 amino acids. Germline CDR1 reads MDHEN; CDR2 reads SYDVKM. The CDR3 is CASSPETGLVSYEQYF.

The V call is TRBV20-1, the J call TRBJ2-5; TCRdb proposes TRBD1, but this gene call is untestable without DNA. This CDR3 contains 11 residues. The germline V gene encodes CDR1 DFQATT and CDR2 SNEGSKA (reference sequence). The CDR3 sequence is CSARWGGAQYF.

This chain uses TRBV20-1 with TRBJ2-5; TCRdb indicates TRBD1, and absent DNA this call remains unverified. CDR3 length equals 15 residues. Germline CDR1 reads DFQATT; CDR2 reads SNEGSKA (reference sequence). CDR3 residues: CSAPPSPLLQETQYF.

CDR3 residues: CASSPTTGSNTGELFF. V is TRBV7-9 and J is TRBJ2-2; TCRdb calls TRBD1, which cannot be checked without DNA. The CDR3 loop spans 16 amino acids. CDR1 and CDR2 from the germline V gene are SEHNR and FQNEAQ (reference sequence). The complete variable domain, with remaining parts taken from reference TRBV7-9 and TRBJ2-2, reads DTGVSQNPRHKITKRGQNVTFRCDPISEHNRLYWYRQTLGQGPEFLTYFQNEAQLEKSRLLSDRFSAERPKGSFSTLEIQRTEQGDSAMYLCASSPTTGSNTGELFFGEGSRLTVL.

The genes are TRBV12-3 or TRBV12-4 and TRBJ1-1; TCRdb names TRBD1, which stays unverified in the absence of DNA. CDR3 length: 14 amino acids. This CDR3 reads CASSPGPGGTEAFF.

V and J are TRBV12-3 or TRBV12-4 and TRBJ2-3; there is no DNA to check the TCRdb D call of TRBD2. This CDR3 comprises 16 residues. The CDR3: CASSPDPSGGTDTQYF.

V is TRBV10-3 and J is TRBJ2-7; TCRdb designates TRBD1, a call that cannot be tested without DNA. CDR3 length: 11 amino acids. The V gene's germline CDR1 is ENHRY and CDR2 SYGVKD. CDR3 sequence reads: CAIMGEREQYF.

The chain couples TRBV20-1 to TRBJ2-7; TCRdb gives TRBD2 as the D gene, but with no DNA this cannot be confirmed. The CDR3 is made up of 15 amino acids. The germline V gene encodes CDR1 DFQATT and CDR2 SNEGSKA (reference sequence). This CDR3 is CSARWGLLATGEQYF.

J is TRBJ2-7 and V is TRBV6-2 or TRBV6-3; the D call from TCRdb, TRBD1, cannot be confirmed without DNA. Germline V gene lookup returns CDR1 MNHEY and CDR2 SVGEGT. This CDR3 has 11 residues. The CDR3 sequence: CASISAGEQYF.

The rearrangement uses TRBV19 and TRBJ1-5; checking the TCRdb D call of TRBD1 is not possible without DNA. This CDR3 comprises 16 residues. The V gene's germline CDR1 is LNHDA and CDR2 SQIVND (reference sequence). CDR3: CATRASVGLSNQPQHF.

The chain couples TRBV5-6 to TRBJ2-7. The CDR3 consists of 14 residues. Germline-derived CDR1 and CDR2 are SGHDT and YYEEEE. CDR3 in amino acids: CASSFEPDSYEQYF.

The chain couples TRBV29-1 to TRBJ2-3; as DNA is missing, the TRBD2 call by TCRdb cannot be tested. The V gene's germline CDR1 is SQVTM and CDR2 ANQGSEA. This CDR3 region has 15 residues. The CDR3 region is CSVEGTSGNEDTQYF.

The chain is built from TRBV6-2 or TRBV6-3 and TRBJ1-1. There are 14 residues in the CDR3. Germline CDR1 is MNHEY and CDR2 is SVGEGT. CDR3 region: CASSYGEQNTEAFF.

The chain employs TRBV10-3 and TRBJ2-1. In germline, CDR1 is ENHRY, CDR2 SYGVKD. The CDR3 extends over 15 amino acids. CDR3 residues: CAISESISRNNEQFF.